These 8 T cell receptor beta chains came from one sample sequenced in a study of CD8 T cell repertoires and HIV-1 epitope variants. Their antigen targets remain unknown. Clones were sequenced by immunoSEQ multiplex PCR, and TCRdb holds only the in-frame ones, with some missing. In the table there are around 5,800 clones, 55% to 75% of which are singletons. Sequencing was done on a sample of cultured CD8+ T cells derived from PBMCs. The receptors stem from a male donor with HIV.

The J gene is TRBJ2-7, the V gene TRBV7-6, with TRBD2 matching over 9 bases. Germline CDR1 SGHVS, CDR2 FNYEAQ. This CDR3 is built from 15 residues. Trimming at V came to 5 bases and at J to 3 bases, leaving 8 bases not matched to a gene. The chain's CDR3 is CASSPGSGGFYEQYF. The CDR3 DNA follows: TGTGCCAGCAGCCCTGGTAGCGGGGGTTTCTACGAGCAGTACTTC. Full variable domain (outside the CDR3, taken from reference TRBV7-6 and TRBJ2-7): GAGVSQSPRYKVTKRGQDVALRCDPISGHVSLYWYRQALGQGPEFLTYFNYEAQQDKSGLPNDRFSAERPEGSISTLTIQRTEQRDSAMYRCASSPGSGGFYEQYFGPGTRLTVT.

The chain carries TRBV7-9 and TRBJ1-4, with 9 bases that match TRBD1. The CDR3 is 17 residues long. CDR1 and CDR2 (germline): SEHNR, FQNEAQ (reference sequence). V lost 5 bases and J lost 1; bases outside the gene matches: 8. CDR3 region: CASSPGTGIVTNEKLFF. The CDR3 bases are TGTGCCAGCAGCCCCGGGACAGGGATCGTAACTAATGAAAAACTGTTTTTT.

The rearrangement uses TRBV4-2 and TRBJ2-7; D ambiguous. Germline-derived CDR1 and CDR2 are LGHNA and YNFKEQ. The germline V and J ends were trimmed by 6 bases and 2 bases, with 14 bases remaining between them. CDR3 size: 14 residues. CDR3 DNA sequence: TGTGCCAGCAGTTCAGATGTCTCGGCCTACGAGCAGTACTTC. It specifies CASSSDVSAYEQYF.

This clone was detected only a few times. The chain combines TRBV19 with TRBJ1-5, with D maybe TRBD1 (5 bases). Germline loops: CDR1 LNHDA, CDR2 SQIVND (reference sequence). V lost 8 bases and J 4 bases, leaving 15 bases between the germline ends. This CDR3 region has 14 residues. The CDR3 bases are TGTGCCAGTGACCTTACAGGAGCTAATCAGCCCCAGCATTTT. Its protein is CASDLTGANQPQHF.

This CDR3 reads CAISESRDTGNTIYF. The CDR3 DNA sequence: TGTGCCATCAGTGAGTCACGGGACACTGGAAACACCATATATTTT. The J gene is TRBJ1-3, the V gene TRBV10-3; perhaps TRBD1 as D (6 bases). This CDR3 region has 15 residues. The V end was cut by 0 bases, the J end by 2 bases, with 8 bases between. Germline V lookup: CDR1 ENHRY, CDR2 SYGVKD.

This chain links TRBV29-1 with TRBJ2-1; 14 bases line up with TRBD2. J was trimmed by 3 bases and V by 3 bases; bases with no gene match: 10. This CDR3 region has 18 residues. Looked up from germline, CDR1 is SQVTM and CDR2 is ANQGSEA. The DNA for the CDR3 is TGCAGCGTTGAGTTTTTGTGGGGACTAGCGGGGGACTACAATGAGCAGTTCTTC. The encoded protein is CSVEFLWGLAGDYNEQFF.

J is TRBJ1-6 and V is TRBV13; D gene uncertain. The CDR3 contains 13 residues. From germline, CDR1 is PRHDT and CDR2 FYEKMQ (reference sequence). The ends were cut back, 1 base at V and 14 bases at J, with 12 bases in the middle. The CDR3 nucleotides read TGTGCCAGCAGCTTAGCTGGGGATTTGACCCTCCACTTT. This translates into CASSLAGDLTLHF.

The rearrangement joins TRBV9 to TRBJ1-5; the D gene is possibly TRBD1 (6 bases). Germline V gene lookup returns CDR1 SGDLS and CDR2 YYNGEE. This CDR3 region has 15 residues. V lost 3 bases to trimming and J lost 0 bases, with 10 bases between them. In DNA form, the CDR3 reads TGTGCCAGCAGCGAAGGGGGGGCTAGCAATCAGCCCCAGCATTTT. Encoded protein: CASSEGGASNQPQHF. Drawing the rest from reference TRBV9 and TRBJ1-5, the complete variable domain is DSGVTQTPKHLITATGQRVTLRCSPRSGDLSVYWYQQSLDQGLQFLIQYYNGEERAKGNILERFSAQQFPDLHSELNLSSLELGDSALYFCASSEGGASNQPQHFGDGTRLSIL.